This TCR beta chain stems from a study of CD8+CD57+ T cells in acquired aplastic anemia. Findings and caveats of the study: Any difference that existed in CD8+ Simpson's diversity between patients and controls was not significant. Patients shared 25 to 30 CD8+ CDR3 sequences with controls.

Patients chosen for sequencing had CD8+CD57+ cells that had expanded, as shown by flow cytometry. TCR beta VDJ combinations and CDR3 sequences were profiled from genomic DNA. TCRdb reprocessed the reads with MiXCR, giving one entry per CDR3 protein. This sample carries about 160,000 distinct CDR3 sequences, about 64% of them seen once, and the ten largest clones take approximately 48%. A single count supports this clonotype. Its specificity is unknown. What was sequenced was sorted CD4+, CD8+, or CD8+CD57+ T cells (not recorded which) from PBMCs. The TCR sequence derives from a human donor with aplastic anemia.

Here the CDR3 DNA reads TGCAGTGCTAGTACGGGACAGGGAGACCGCAATGAGCAGTTCTTC. Its translation: CSASTGQGDRNEQFF. The rearrangement links TRBV20-1 to TRBJ2-1, with 9 nucleotides matching TRBD1. From germline, CDR1 is DFQATT and CDR2 SNEGSKA (reference sequence). The CDR3 contains 15 residues. The J segment lost 6 bases and the V segment lost 3 bases, leaving 9 bases of the junction unmatched.